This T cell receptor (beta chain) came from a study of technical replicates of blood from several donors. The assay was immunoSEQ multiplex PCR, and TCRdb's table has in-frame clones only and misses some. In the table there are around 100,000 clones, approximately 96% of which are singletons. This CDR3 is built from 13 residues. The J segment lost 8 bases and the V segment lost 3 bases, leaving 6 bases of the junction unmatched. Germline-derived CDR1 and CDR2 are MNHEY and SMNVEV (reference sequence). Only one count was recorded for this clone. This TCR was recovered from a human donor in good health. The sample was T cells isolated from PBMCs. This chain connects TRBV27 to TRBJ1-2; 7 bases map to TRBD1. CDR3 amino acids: CASSFTGAKGYTF. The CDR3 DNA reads TGTGCCAGCAGTTTTACAGGGGCCAAGGGCTACACCTTC.